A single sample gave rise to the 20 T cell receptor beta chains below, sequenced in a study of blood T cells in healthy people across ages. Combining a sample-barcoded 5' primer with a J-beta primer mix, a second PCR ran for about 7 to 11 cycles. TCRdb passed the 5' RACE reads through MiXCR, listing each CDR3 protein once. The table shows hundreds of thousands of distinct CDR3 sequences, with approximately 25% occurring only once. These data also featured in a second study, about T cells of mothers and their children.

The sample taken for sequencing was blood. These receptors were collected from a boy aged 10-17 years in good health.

The chain's CDR3 is CASSEPGSRYEQYF. In DNA form, the CDR3 reads TGTGCCAGCAGTGAACCAGGGTCCCGCTACGAGCAGTACTTC. The chain recombines TRBV6-1 with TRBJ2-5; maybe TRBD1 (5 bases). The J call may be incorrect, as the DNA end agrees better with TRBJ2-7. Germline CDR1 reads MNHNS; CDR2 reads SASEGT. The CDR3 contains 14 residues.

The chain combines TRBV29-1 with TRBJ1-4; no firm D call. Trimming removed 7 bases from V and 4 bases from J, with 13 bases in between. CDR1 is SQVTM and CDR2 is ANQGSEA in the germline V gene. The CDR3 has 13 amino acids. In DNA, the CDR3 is TGCAGCGGCCGACGCCGCCTTAATGAAAAACTGTTTTTT. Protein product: CSGRRRLNEKLFF.

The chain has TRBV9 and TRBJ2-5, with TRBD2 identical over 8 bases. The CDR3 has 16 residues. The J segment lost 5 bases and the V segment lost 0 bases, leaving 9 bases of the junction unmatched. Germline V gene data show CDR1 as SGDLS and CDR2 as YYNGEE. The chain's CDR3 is CASSVGTGGLGETQYF. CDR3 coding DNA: TGTGCCAGCAGCGTAGGGACGGGGGGGCTTGGGGAGACCCAGTACTTC.

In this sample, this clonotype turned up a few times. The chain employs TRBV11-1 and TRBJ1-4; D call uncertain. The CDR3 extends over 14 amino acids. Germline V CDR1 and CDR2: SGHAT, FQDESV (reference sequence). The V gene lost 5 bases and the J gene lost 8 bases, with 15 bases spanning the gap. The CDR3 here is CASSPQGSHEKLFF. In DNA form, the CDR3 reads TGTGCCAGCAGCCCCCAAGGGTCGCACGAAAAACTGTTTTTT.

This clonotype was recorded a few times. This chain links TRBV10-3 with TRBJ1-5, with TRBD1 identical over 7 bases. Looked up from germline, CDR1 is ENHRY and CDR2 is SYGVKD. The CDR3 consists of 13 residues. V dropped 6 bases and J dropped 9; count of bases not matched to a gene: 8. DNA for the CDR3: TGTGCCATCAGGGGGGACAGTCAGGGGCCCCAGCATTTT. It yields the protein CAIRGDSQGPQHF.

The CDR3 region is CASTHWYGVQETQYF. The CDR3 DNA reads TGCGCCAGCACTCACTGGTATGGGGTGCAAGAGACCCAGTACTTC. V is TRBV5-1 and J is TRBJ2-5; D is ambiguous. Trimming removed 6 bases at V and 2 bases at J, with 17 bases between. The germline V gene encodes CDR1 SGHRS and CDR2 YFSETQ. The CDR3 is made up of 15 amino acids.

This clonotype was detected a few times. The DNA for the CDR3 is TGTGCCAGCAGCCTCGGACTAGCGGGGAGATACAATGAGCAGTTCTTC. Amino acids: CASSLGLAGRYNEQFF. V gene TRBV7-2 combines with J gene TRBJ2-5, with 12 bases fitting TRBD2. The DNA end is a closer match to TRBJ2-1, so the J assignment may be wrong. The germline gives CDR1 SGHTA, CDR2 FQGNSA. This CDR3 has 16 amino acids.

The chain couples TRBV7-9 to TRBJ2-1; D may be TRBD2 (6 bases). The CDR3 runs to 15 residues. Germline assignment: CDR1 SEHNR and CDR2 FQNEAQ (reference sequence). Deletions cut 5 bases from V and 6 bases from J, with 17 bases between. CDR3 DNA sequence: TGTGCCAGCAGCCCGGCGCACCGGGACTCCAATGAGCAGTTCTTC. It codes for CASSPAHRDSNEQFF.

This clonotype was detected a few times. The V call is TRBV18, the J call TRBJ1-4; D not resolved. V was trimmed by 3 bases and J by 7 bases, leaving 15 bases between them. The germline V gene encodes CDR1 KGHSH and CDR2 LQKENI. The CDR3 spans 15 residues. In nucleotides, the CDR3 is TGTGCCAGCTCACCCGATCCTCGACGGCCTGAAAAACTGTTTTTT. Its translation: CASSPDPRRPEKLFF.

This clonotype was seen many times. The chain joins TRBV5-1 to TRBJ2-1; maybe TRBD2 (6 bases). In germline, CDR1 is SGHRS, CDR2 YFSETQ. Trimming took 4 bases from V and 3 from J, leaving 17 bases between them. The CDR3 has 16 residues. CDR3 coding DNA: TGCGCCAGCAGCGGGATCGGACTACACGGCTACAATGAGCAGTTCTTC. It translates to CASSGIGLHGYNEQFF.

The chain's CDR3 is CASSHPGQGDQPQHF. For the CDR3, the DNA is TGTGCCAGCAGTCATCCGGGACAGGGTGACCAGCCCCAGCATTTT. The chain has TRBV7-9 and TRBJ1-5, with 9 bases fitting TRBD1. Germline V lookup: CDR1 SEHNR, CDR2 FQNEAQ (reference sequence). The trim removed 6 bases at V and 7 bases at J, leaving 10 bases unmatched. This CDR3 is 15 amino acids long.

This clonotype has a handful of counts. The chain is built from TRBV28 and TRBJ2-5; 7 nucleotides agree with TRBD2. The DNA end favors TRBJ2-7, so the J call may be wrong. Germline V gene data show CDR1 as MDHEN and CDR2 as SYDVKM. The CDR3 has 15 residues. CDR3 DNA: TGTGCCAGCAGTTCCCGGACTAGATCCGCCTACGAGCAGTACTTC. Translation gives CASSSRTRSAYEQYF.

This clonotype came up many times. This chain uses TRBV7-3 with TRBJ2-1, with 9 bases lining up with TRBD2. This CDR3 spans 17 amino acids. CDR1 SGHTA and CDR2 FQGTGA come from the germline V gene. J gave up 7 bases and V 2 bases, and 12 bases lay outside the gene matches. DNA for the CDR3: TGTGCCAGCAGCTTAGGGTCTGGCGGGGGGGCCTTTAATGAGCAGTTCTTC. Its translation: CASSLGSGGGAFNEQFF.

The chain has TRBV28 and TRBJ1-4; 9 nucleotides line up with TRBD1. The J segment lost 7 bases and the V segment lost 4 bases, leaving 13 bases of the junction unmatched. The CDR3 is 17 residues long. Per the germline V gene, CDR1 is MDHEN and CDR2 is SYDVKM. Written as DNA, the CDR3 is TGTGCCAGCAGTTCCCGGTACAGGGGGCTCGGAGGTGAAAAACTGTTTTTT. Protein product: CASSSRYRGLGGEKLFF.

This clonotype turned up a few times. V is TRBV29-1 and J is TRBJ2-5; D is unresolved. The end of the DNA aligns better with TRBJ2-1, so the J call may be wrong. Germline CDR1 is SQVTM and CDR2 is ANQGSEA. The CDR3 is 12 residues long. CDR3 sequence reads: CSVSPCGNEQFF. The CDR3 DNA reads TGCAGCGTTTCCCCTTGCGGAAATGAGCAGTTCTTC.

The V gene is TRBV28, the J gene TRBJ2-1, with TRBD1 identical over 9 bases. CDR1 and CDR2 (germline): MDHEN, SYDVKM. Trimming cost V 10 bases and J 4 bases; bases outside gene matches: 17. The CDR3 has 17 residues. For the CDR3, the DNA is TGTGCCACCCTAAGAGGCACCGGACAGGGGCTATACAATGAGCAGTTCTTC. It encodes CATLRGTGQGLYNEQFF.

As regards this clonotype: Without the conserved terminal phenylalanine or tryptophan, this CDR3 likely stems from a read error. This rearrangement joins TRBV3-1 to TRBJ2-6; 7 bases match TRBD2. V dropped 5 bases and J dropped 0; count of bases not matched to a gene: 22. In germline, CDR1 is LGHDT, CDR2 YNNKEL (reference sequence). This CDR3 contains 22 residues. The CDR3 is CASSSQTRSSGEACSGANVLTL. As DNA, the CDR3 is TGTGCCAGCAGCTCCCAAACCAGGTCGAGCGGGGAAGCCTGCTCTGGGGCCAACGTCCTGACTCTC.

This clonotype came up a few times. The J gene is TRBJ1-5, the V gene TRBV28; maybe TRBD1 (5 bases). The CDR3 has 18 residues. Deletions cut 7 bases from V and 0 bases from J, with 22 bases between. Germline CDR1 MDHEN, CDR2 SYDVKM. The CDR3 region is CASTPREPSLYSNQPQHF. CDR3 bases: TGTGCCAGCACCCCCAGGGAGCCGTCTCTTTATAGCAATCAGCCCCAGCATTTT. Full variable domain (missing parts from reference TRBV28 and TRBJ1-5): DVKVTQSSRYLVKRTGEKVFLECVQDMDHENMFWYRQDPGLGLRLIYFSYDVKMKEKGDIPEGYSVSREKKERFSLILESASTNQTSMYLCASTPREPSLYSNQPQHFGDGTRLSIL.

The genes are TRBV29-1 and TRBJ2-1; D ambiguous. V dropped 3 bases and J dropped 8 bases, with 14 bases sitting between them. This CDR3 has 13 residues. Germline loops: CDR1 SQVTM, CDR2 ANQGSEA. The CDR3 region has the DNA TGCAGCGTTGATATCCGGCAGTTCGATGAGCAGTTCTTC. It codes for CSVDIRQFDEQFF.

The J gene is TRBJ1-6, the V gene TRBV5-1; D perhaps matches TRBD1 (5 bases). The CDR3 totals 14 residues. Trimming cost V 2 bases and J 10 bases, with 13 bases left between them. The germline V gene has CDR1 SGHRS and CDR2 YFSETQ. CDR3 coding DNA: TGCGCCAGCAGCTTCGGGGGGGAGAGCTCACCCCTCCACTTT. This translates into CASSFGGESSPLHF.